A selection of T cell receptor beta chains follows, all from one sample in a study of T cells after somatic rescue of genetic block. Assay: immunoSEQ multiplex PCR; the TCRdb copy retains only in-frame clones and omits some. Here the sample spans over 95,000 clones, 75% to 95% being singletons. Sequences were obtained from peripheral blood mononuclear cells (PBMCs). Receptor source: a woman younger than 35. The CDR3 runs from the conserved cysteine through the conserved F or W. A D gene is named only where the DNA matches it firmly. Some rows have no size entry. The others give once, few or many, or a class for an expanded clone.

TRBJ2-1,TRBV19,TRBD2,NA,TGTGCCAGTACCCCTAGCGGGGGGCCCTACAATGAGCAGTTCTTC,CASTPSGGPYNEQFF
TRBJ1-3,TRBV19,NA,NA,TGTGTCGAGCCGGGCCCCGAATGGAACACCATATATTTT,CVEPGPEWNTIYF
TRBJ2-1,TRBV6-1,NA,NA,TGTGCCAGCAGCAGGAGGTTACAGACAAACAATGAGCAGTTCTTC,CASSRRLQTNNEQFF
TRBJ2-6,TRBV5-4,TRBD2,NA,TGTGCCAGCAGCCCGACTAGCGGGGTGGCTGGGGCCAACGTCCTGACTTTC,CASSPTSGVAGANVLTF
TRBJ2-6,TRBV7-3,TRBD1,NA,TGTGCCAGCAGCCCAGCCACAGGGGTTGGGGCCAACGTCCTGACTTTC,CASSPATGVGANVLTF
TRBJ2-7,TRBV19,NA,NA,TGTGCCAGTAGTATCGGCAGGGTGGATTCTAGGGAGCAGTACTTC,CASSIGRVDSREQYF
TRBJ1-6,TRBV7-6,NA,NA,TGTGCCAGCAGCTTAGACGGGGACCCAAGTTCACCCCTCCACTTT,CASSLDGDPSSPLHF
TRBJ2-7,TRBV5-1,NA,NA,TGCGCCAGCAGCTTGGAGGGCCCCGAGCAGTACTTC,CASSLEGPEQYF
TRBJ2-5,TRBV7-2,TRBD2,NA,TGTGCCAGCAGCCCGGGGGGAGGCCACCAAGAGACCCAGTACTTC,CASSPGGGHQETQYF
TRBJ2-7,TRBV11-2,NA,once,TGTGCCAGCAGCTTAGAGGTCACAGAGTTTTACGAGCAGTACTTC,CASSLEVTEFYEQYF
TRBJ1-2,TRBV28,NA,NA,TGTGCCAGCGGCGGGGACCCTTCGGATGGCTACACCTTC,CASGGDPSDGYTF
TRBJ1-2,TRBV27,NA,NA,TGTGCCAGCAGTTTAGAAGGGCGCTATGGCTACACCTTC,CASSLEGRYGYTF
TRBJ2-3,TRBV30,TRBD2,NA,TGTGCCTGGAGTATTGGCGGGGGAGATACGCAGTATTTT,CAWSIGGGDTQYF
TRBJ2-5,TRBV30,NA,few,TGTGCCTGGAGTCGCCCAGGGGAGTGGGAGACCCAGTACTTC,CAWSRPGEWETQYF
TRBJ2-5,TRBV7-2,NA,NA,NA,CASSLASGRGQETQYF
TRBJ2-7,TRBV4-3,TRBD2,NA,TGCGCCAGCAGCCGCCAACTAGCGGGGGCCCTACGAGAGCAGTACTTC,CASSRQLAGALREQYF
TRBJ2-1,TRBV29-1,NA,NA,TGCAGCGTTGAAGGGCAGTCCTACAATGAGCAGTTCTTC,CSVEGQSYNEQFF
TRBJ2-4,TRBV5-6,NA,NA,TGTGCCAGCAGCTTTTACTCCGACACTCTCCTAGCCAAAAACATTCAGTACTTC,CASSFYSDTLLAKNIQYF
TRBJ1-2,TRBV7-3,NA,NA,TGTGCCAGCAGCTTGGTCCAGGACTATGGCTACACCTTC,CASSLVQDYGYTF
TRBJ2-7,TRBV6-1,TRBD2,NA,TGTGCCAGCAGTGGCCTCACTATACTAGCGGGGGCTACCTACGAGCAGTACTTC,CASSGLTILAGATYEQYF
TRBJ1-5,TRBV21-1,NA,NA,TGTGCCAGCAGCCTTCGGACAACCAATCAGCCCCAGCATTTT,CASSLRTTNQPQHF
TRBJ2-7,TRBV15,NA,NA,TGTGCCACCAGCAGACCCTTTGCCGGCGACTACGAGCAGTACTTC,CATSRPFAGDYEQYF
TRBJ2-2,TRBV7-2,NA,NA,TGTGCCAGCAGCTCTCGGGGGAGCGGGGAGCTGTTTTTT,CASSSRGSGELFF
TRBJ2-3,TRBV9,NA,NA,TGTGCCAGCAGCGTAGTAGTGAGGGATACGCAGTATTTT,CASSVVVRDTQYF
TRBJ2-2,TRBV5-4,NA,NA,TGTGCCAGCAGCTTGTGGGGCACCGGGGAGCTGTTTTTT,CASSLWGTGELFF
TRBJ2-2,TRBV5-1,NA,NA,TGCGCCAGCAGCTTGGCTACAGTTCCGAACACCGGGGAGCTGTTTTTT,CASSLATVPNTGELFF
TRBJ2-3,TRBV4-3,NA,NA,TGCGCCAGCAGCCAAGGCCGGGCGAGTGAGGATACGCAGTATTTT,CASSQGRASEDTQYF
TRBJ2-3,TRBV4-2,TRBD2,NA,TGTGCCAGCAGCCAAGGGGGGTCGGCGGGAGGGAACAGAGGTTGGTCCACAGATACGCAGTATTTT,CASSQGGSAGGNRGWSTDTQYF
TRBJ2-2,TRBV7-7,NA,once,TGTGCCAGCAGCCAGTCGTTGGGGATGAACACCGGGGAGCTGTTTTTT,CASSQSLGMNTGELFF
TRBJ1-2,TRBV27,TRBD1,NA,TGTGCCAGCAGTCCATTCTGGGGGACAGGCCATTTTAACTATGGCTACACCTTC,CASSPFWGTGHFNYGYTF
TRBJ1-3,TRBV13,NA,few,TGTGCCAGCAGCTTAGCAGTCTACTCTGGAAACACCATATATTTT,CASSLAVYSGNTIYF
TRBJ1-1,TRBV4-2,TRBD1,NA,TGTGCCAGCAGCCGAGAGACAGGGGTAGCTTTCTTT,CASSRETGVAFF
TRBJ1-1,TRBV2,NA,NA,TGTGCCAGCATATTTCAGGGAGGTGTATACAACACTGAAGCTTTCTTT,CASIFQGGVYNTEAFF
TRBJ2-7,TRBV13,NA,NA,TGTGCCAGCAGCTTAGGTCCAGGGGAATCAAACTACGAGCAGTACTTC,CASSLGPGESNYEQYF
TRBJ1-3,TRBV30,NA,NA,TGTGCCTGGAGGTCTGGAAACACCATATATTTT,CAWRSGNTIYF